This T cell receptor beta chain was observed in a study of T cells in Graves' hyperthyroidism and ophthalmopathy. The hyperthyroidism was newly diagnosed and had lasted under 2 months; the patients were aged 18 to 65. Uncontrolled infection, other autoimmune disease, pregnancy or lactation barred patients from enrollment. Based on clinical symptoms, serum thyroxine and TRAb, thyroid ultrasound and orbital computed tomography, diagnoses were reached. Amplification of TCR beta CDR3 regions used RNA as the template. With the HTBI primer set, the TCR CDR3 went through a first round of RT-PCR. Via MiXCR, TCRdb re-called the multiplex PCR reads, giving one row per CDR3 protein. The sample shows around 700,000 distinct CDR3 sequences, around 20% of them seen only once. General study findings and limits: Most clonotypes expanded in thyroid above 0.001 were likewise present in blood.

With regard to this clonotype: What it binds is not known.

The CDR3 sequence is 17 residues long. V was clipped by 0 bases and J by 3 bases; unmatched bases: 7. CDR1 SGHTA and CDR2 FQGTGA come from the germline V gene. V usage is TRBV7-3 and J usage is TRBJ2-1, with 8 bases that match TRBD2. The source is a woman in her forties or fifties with Graves' hyperthyroidism that later progressed to Graves' ophthalmopathy. What was sequenced was blood. Written as DNA, the CDR3 is TGTGCCAGCAGCTTAACAACCGGCGGGGGGCTCTACAATGAGCAGTTCTTC. This encodes CASSLTTGGGLYNEQFF.